This TCR beta chain was recovered during a study of blood T cell repertoires in COVID-19. About the study: Material from acute and convalescent COVID-19 was sourced from the United States, Italy and Spain.

The CDR3 covers 12 residues. CDR1 is SGHNT, CDR2 YYREEE, per germline (reference sequence). Trimming took off 0 bases at V and 8 bases at J, with 8 bases between the two ends. Repertoires were generated with immunoSEQ multiplex PCR, while TCRdb's copy carries only in-frame clones and drops some. The data contain roughly 100,000 clones, around 92% of them seen just once; the ten biggest clones take up 3.5% to 4.5%. This sequence was found in a man between 18 and 29 years old with acute or convalescent COVID-19. The V gene is TRBV5-4, the J gene TRBJ1-2, with D unclear. Sequencing was done on a sample of peripheral blood. Here the CDR3 reads CASSLEGSGYTF. The CDR3 nucleotides are TGTGCCAGCAGCTTGGAAGGGAGCGGCTACACCTTC. The full variable domain, rest sourced from reference TRBV5-4 and TRBJ1-2, is ETGVTQSPTHLIKTRGQQVTLRCSSQSGHNTVSWYQQALGQGPQFIFQYYREEENGRGNFPPRFSGLQFPNYSSELNVNALELDDSALYLCASSLEGSGYTFGSGTRLTVV.